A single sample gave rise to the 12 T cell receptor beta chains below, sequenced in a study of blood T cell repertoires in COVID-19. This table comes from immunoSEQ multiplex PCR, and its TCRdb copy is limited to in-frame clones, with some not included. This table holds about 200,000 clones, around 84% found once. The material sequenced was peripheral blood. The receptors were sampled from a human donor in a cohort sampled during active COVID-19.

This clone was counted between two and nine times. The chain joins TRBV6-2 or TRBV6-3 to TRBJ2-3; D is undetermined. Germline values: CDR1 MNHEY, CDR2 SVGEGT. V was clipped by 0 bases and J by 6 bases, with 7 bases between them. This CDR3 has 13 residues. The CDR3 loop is CASSYSGVDTQYF. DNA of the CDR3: TGTGCCAGCAGTTACTCCGGTGTGGATACGCAGTATTTT.

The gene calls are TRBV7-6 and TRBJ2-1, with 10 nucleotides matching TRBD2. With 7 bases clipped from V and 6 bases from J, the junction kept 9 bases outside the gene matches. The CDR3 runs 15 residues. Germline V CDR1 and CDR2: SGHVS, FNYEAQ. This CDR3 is CASTPLAGDPNEQFF. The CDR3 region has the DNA TGTGCCAGCACCCCGCTAGCGGGGGACCCCAATGAGCAGTTCTTC. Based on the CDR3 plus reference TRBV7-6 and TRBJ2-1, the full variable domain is GAGVSQSPRYKVTKRGQDVALRCDPISGHVSLYWYRQALGQGPEFLTYFNYEAQQDKSGLPNDRFSAERPEGSISTLTIQRTEQRDSAMYRCASTPLAGDPNEQFFGPGTRLTVL.

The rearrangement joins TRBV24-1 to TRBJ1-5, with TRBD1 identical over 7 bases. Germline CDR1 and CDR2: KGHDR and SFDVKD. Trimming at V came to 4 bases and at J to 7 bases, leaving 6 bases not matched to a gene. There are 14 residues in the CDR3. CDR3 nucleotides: TGTGCCACCAGTGACCCGACAGGGTTGCAGCCCCAGCATTTT. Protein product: CATSDPTGLQPQHF.

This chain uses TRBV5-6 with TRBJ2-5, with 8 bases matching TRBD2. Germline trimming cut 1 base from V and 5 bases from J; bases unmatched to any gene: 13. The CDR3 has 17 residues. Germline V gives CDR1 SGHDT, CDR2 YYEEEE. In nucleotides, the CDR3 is TGTGCCAGCAGCTTGTGGTTCGGGACTAGTCGGTCGGAGACCCAGTACTTC. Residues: CASSLWFGTSRSETQYF.

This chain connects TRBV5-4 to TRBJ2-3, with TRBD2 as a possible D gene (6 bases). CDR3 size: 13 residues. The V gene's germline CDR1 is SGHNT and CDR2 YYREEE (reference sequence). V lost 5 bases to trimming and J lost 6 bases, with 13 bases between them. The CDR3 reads CASRLAVGDTQYF. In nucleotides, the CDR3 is TGTGCCAGCAGATTAGCGGTAGGGGATACGCAGTATTTT. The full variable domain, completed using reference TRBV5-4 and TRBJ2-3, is ETGVTQSPTHLIKTRGQQVTLRCSSQSGHNTVSWYQQALGQGPQFIFQYYREEENGRGNFPPRFSGLQFPNYSSELNVNALELDDSALYLCASRLAVGDTQYFGPGTRLTVL.

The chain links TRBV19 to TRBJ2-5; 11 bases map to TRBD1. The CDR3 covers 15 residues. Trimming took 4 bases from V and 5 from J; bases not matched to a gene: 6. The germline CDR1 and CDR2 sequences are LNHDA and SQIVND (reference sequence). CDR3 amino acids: CASSTRDRGSETQYF. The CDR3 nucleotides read TGTGCCAGTAGTACCCGGGACAGGGGGAGTGAGACCCAGTACTTC.

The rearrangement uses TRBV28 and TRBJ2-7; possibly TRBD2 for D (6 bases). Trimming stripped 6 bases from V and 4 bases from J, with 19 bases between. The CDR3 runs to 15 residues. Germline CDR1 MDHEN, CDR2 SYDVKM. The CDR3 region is CASRGREVSLYEQYF. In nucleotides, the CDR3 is TGTGCCAGCAGGGGCAGGGAGGTGAGTCTATACGAGCAGTACTTC.

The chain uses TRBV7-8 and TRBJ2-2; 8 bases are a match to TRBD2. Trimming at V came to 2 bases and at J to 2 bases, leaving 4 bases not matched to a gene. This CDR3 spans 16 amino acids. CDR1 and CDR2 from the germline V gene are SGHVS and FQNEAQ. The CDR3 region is CASSLIAGYNTGELFF. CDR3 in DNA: TGTGCCAGCAGCTTAATAGCGGGATACAACACCGGGGAGCTGTTTTTT.

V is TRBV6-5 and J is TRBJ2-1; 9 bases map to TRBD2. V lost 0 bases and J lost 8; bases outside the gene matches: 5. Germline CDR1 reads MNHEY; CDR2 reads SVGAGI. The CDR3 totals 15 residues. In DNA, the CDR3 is TGTGCCAGCAGTTACTCTAGCGGGAGTTTTGATGAGCAGTTCTTC. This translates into CASSYSSGSFDEQFF.

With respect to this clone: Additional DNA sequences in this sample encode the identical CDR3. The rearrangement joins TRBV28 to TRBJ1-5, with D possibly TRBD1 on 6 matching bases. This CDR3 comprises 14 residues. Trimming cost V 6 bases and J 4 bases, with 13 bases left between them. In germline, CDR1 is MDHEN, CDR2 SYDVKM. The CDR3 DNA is TGTGCCAGCAGCTTGACAGGAATTAATCAGCCCCAGCATTTT. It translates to CASSLTGINQPQHF. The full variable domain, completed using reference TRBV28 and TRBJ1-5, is DVKVTQSSRYLVKRTGEKVFLECVQDMDHENMFWYRQDPGLGLRLIYFSYDVKMKEKGDIPEGYSVSREKKERFSLILESASTNQTSMYLCASSLTGINQPQHFGDGTRLSIL.

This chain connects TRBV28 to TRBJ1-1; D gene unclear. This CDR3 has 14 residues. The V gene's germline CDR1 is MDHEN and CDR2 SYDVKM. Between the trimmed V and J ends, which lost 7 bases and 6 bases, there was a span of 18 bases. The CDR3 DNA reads TGTGCCAGCACTAACCCCTCAGGTTGGGCTGAAGCTTTCTTT. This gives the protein CASTNPSGWAEAFF.

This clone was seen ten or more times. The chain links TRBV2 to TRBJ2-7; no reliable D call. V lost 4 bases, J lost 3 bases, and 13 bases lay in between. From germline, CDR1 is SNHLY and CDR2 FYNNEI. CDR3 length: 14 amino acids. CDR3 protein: CASSGLAQIYEQYF. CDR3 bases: TGTGCCAGCAGTGGGTTGGCACAGATCTACGAGCAGTACTTC.